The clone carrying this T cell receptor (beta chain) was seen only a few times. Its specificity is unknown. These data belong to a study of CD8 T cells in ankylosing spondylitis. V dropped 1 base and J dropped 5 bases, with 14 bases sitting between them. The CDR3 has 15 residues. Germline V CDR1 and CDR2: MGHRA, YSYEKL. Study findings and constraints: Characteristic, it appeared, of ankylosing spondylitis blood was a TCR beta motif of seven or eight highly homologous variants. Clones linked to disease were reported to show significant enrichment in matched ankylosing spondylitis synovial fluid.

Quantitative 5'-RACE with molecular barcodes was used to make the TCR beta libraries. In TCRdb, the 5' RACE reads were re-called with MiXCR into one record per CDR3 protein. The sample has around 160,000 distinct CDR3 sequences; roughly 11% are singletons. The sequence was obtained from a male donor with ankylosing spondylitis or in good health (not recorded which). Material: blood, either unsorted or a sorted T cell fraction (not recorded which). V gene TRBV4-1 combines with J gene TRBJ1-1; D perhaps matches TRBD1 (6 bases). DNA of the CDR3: TGCGCCAGCAGCCAAGGACAGGTGGGAGGGACTGAAGCTTTCTTT. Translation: CASSQGQVGGTEAFF.